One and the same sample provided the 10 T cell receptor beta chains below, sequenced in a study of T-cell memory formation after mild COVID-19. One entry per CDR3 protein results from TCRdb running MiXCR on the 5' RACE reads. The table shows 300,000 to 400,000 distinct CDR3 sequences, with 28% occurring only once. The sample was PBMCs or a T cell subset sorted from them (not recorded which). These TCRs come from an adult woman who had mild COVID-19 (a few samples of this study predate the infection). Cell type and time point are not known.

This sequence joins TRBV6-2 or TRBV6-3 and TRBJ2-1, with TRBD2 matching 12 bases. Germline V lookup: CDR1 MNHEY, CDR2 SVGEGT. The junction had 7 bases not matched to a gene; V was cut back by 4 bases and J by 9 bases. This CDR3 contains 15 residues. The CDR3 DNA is TGTGCCAGCAGTTCGACTAGCGGGAGTATGAGTGAGCAGTTCTTC. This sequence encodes CASSSTSGSMSEQFF.

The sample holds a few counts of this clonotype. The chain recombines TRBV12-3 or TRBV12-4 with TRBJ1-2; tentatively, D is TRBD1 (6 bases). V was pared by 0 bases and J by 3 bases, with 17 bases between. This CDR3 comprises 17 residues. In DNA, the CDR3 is TGTGCCAGCAGTTTAGCAGGGGGGCTCGGGGGATACTATGGCTACACCTTC. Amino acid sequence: CASSLAGGLGGYYGYTF.

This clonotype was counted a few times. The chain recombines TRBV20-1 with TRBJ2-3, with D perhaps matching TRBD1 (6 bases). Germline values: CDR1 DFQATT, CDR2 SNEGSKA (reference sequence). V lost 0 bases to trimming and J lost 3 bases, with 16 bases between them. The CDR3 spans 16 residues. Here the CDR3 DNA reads TGCAGTGCTAGAGATGTGTGGGCAGGGGAAACAGATACGCAGTATTTT. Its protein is CSARDVWAGETDTQYF.

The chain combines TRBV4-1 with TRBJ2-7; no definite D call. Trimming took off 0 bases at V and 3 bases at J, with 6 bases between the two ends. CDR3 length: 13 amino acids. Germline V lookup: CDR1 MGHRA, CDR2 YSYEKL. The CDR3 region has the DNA TGCGCCAGCAGCCAAGAAATAGTCTACGAGCAGTACTTC. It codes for CASSQEIVYEQYF.

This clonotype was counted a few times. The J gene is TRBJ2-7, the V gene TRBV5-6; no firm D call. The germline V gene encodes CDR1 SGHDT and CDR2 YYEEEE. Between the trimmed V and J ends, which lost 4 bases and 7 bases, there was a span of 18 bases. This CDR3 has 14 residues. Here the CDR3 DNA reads TGTGCCAGCAGCAGGGCCGCTCCTACGATAGAGCAGTACTTC. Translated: CASSRAAPTIEQYF.

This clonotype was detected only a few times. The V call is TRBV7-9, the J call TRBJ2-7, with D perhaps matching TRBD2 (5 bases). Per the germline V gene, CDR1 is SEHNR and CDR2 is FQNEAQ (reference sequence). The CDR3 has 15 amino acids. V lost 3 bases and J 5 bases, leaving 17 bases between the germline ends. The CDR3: CASSLEDLNVHEQYF. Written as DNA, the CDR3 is TGTGCCAGCAGCTTGGAGGACCTGAATGTCCACGAGCAGTACTTC.

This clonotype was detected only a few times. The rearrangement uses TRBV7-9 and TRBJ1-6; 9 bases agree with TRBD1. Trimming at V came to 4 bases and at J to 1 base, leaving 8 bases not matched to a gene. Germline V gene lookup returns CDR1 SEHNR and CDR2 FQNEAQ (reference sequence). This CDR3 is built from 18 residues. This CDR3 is CASSSGTGPLSYNSPLHF. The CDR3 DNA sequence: TGTGCCAGCAGCTCCGGGACAGGGCCTCTATCCTATAATTCACCCCTCCACTTT.

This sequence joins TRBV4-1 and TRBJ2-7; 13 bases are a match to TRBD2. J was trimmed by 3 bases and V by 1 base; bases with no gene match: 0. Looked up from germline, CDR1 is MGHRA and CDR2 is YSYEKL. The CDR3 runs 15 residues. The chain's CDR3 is CASSQGTSGGYEQYF. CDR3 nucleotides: TGCGCCAGCAGCCAAGGGACTAGCGGGGGCTACGAGCAGTACTTC.

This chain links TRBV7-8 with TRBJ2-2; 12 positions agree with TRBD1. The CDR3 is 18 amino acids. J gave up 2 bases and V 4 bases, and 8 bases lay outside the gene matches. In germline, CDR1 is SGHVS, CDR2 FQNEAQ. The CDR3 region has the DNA TGTGCCAGCAGCTCCACGGGGGGGACAGGGGGCAACACCGGGGAGCTGTTTTTT. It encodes CASSSTGGTGGNTGELFF.

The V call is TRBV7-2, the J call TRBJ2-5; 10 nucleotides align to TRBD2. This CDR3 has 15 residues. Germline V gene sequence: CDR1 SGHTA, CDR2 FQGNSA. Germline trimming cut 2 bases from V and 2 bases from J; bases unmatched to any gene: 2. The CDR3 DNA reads TGTGCCAGCAGCTTATTGACTAGCGGGCAAGAGACCCAGTACTTC. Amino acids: CASSLLTSGQETQYF.